Sequencing of this TCR beta chain was carried out in a study of T cell responses to AZD1222 COVID-19 vaccine. Overall study results and limits: The donors showed a predominance of white British ancestry and of females, with possible underestimation of clonal diversity.

Regarding this clone: As yet, its antigen is unknown.

The CDR3 has 14 residues. Germline V gene sequence: CDR1 MNHEY, CDR2 SVGAGI. V shed 6 bases and J 4 bases; nucleotides not matched to a gene: 6. Repertoires were generated with immunoSEQ multiplex PCR, while TCRdb's copy carries only in-frame clones and drops some. The data hold around 58,000 clones, with about 81% observed a single time. The source was peripheral blood, collected on day 0 of AZD1222 vaccination. The clonotype originates from an adult in good health. The chain is built from TRBV6-5 and TRBJ2-3, with 8 bases lining up with TRBD1. The CDR3 protein is CASRDRGRADTQYF. DNA for the CDR3: TGTGCCAGCAGAGACAGGGGTAGGGCAGATACGCAGTATTTT.